Each of the 14 T cell receptor beta chains below was sequenced from the same sample in a study of cytomegalovirus exposure and HLA in healthy donors. Researchers ran the PCR with 60 Vbeta and 13 Jbeta primers. Profiled with immunoSEQ multiplex PCR; TCRdb holds only in-frame clones, not every one. Found here are about 170,000 clones, approximately 80% of them singletons; the top ten hold roughly 4.7%. Sequenced: PBMCs. These TCRs come from a woman between 50 and 59 years old in good health and CMV-seropositive.

The V gene is TRBV10-3, the J gene TRBJ2-3, with a weak D call TRBD1 (6 bases). Trimming took off 4 bases at V and 0 bases at J, with 14 bases between the two ends. Per germline, CDR1 ENHRY and CDR2 SYGVKD. CDR3 length equals 16 residues. The CDR3 nucleotides are TGTGCCATCAGTGGCTCCCGGACAGCTAGCACAGATACGCAGTATTTT. It codes for CAISGSRTASTDTQYF.

V usage is TRBV10-3 and J usage is TRBJ2-1; a possible D gene is TRBD2 (6 bases). This CDR3 spans 15 amino acids. The V gene lost 6 bases and the J gene lost 5 bases, with 17 bases spanning the gap. The germline V gene encodes CDR1 ENHRY and CDR2 SYGVKD. The CDR3 here is CAISDPGLANNEQFF. The CDR3 DNA is TGTGCCATCAGCGATCCTGGCCTAGCGAACAATGAGCAGTTCTTC.

The rearrangement joins TRBV6-6 to TRBJ2-3, with 7 bases that match TRBD2. The germline CDR1 and CDR2 sequences are MNHNY and SVGAGI (reference sequence). V lost 0 bases and J lost 4; bases outside the gene matches: 7. CDR3 size: 16 residues. Here the CDR3 reads CASSYSGGSRPDTQYF. DNA for the CDR3: TGTGCCAGCAGTTACTCGGGGGGGTCCCGCCCAGATACGCAGTATTTT.

The V and J genes are TRBV6-5 and TRBJ2-1, with a tentative D call TRBD2 (5 bases). Trimming removed 6 bases from V and 10 bases from J, with 10 bases in between. From germline, CDR1 is MNHEY and CDR2 SVGAGI. This CDR3 is 11 amino acids long. The CDR3: CASRRRGEQFF. DNA of the CDR3: TGTGCCAGCAGGCGACGCGGGGAGCAGTTCTTC.

CDR3 residues: CASRSGGTGVDEQYF. The CDR3 DNA follows: TGTGCCAGCAGGTCGGGTGGGACAGGGGTAGACGAGCAGTACTTC. J is TRBJ2-5 and V is TRBV6-1, with 10 bases that match TRBD1. The J call may be faulty, since TRBJ2-7 better matches the DNA end. Germline CDR1 MNHNS, CDR2 SASEGT. CDR3 size: 15 residues.

This chain links TRBV19 with TRBJ1-5; 10 bases fit TRBD1. The CDR3 is 13 amino acids. J was trimmed by 6 bases and V by 9 bases; bases with no gene match: 5. Looked up from germline, CDR1 is LNHDA and CDR2 is SQIVND (reference sequence). CDR3 DNA sequence: TGTGCCAGCGGACAGGGGGAGGGTCAGCCCCAGCATTTT. This encodes CASGQGEGQPQHF.

This chain connects TRBV10-3 to TRBJ1-2, with a tentative D call TRBD1 (6 bases). Trimming took 0 bases from V and 4 from J, leaving 12 bases between them. Germline CDR1 is ENHRY and CDR2 is SYGVKD. This CDR3 is 15 amino acids long. CDR3 region: CAISESSGGGYGYTF. The CDR3 DNA is TGTGCCATCAGTGAGTCGTCTGGGGGCGGCTATGGCTACACCTTC.

The chain links TRBV18 to TRBJ2-7; D gene unclear. CDR3 length: 14 residues. The germline V gene has CDR1 KGHSH and CDR2 LQKENI. The ends were cut back, 0 bases at V and 2 bases at J, with 8 bases in the middle. The CDR3 DNA reads as TGTGCCAGCTCACCACCGGCCCAGGCCTACGAGCAGTACTTC. Encoded protein: CASSPPAQAYEQYF.

This chain connects TRBV5-1 to TRBJ2-3, with 9 bases identical to TRBD2. The length of the CDR3 is 17 residues. Germline V gene data show CDR1 as SGHRS and CDR2 as YFSETQ. With 0 bases clipped from V and 5 bases from J, the junction kept 10 bases outside the gene matches. The CDR3 DNA sequence: TGCGCCAGCAGCTTGGCCAAGGTAGCGGGGGCGGTAGATACGCAGTATTTT. Its translation is CASSLAKVAGAVDTQYF.

This clone was found a few times. The J gene is TRBJ2-3, the V gene TRBV9; D not certain. Germline V gives CDR1 SGDLS, CDR2 YYNGEE. CDR3 length: 12 residues. Trimming cost V 4 bases and J 4 bases, with 7 bases left between them. This chain's CDR3 is CASSRTADTQYF. DNA for the CDR3: TGTGCCAGCAGCCGCACAGCAGATACGCAGTATTTT.

The V and J genes are TRBV7-3 and TRBJ2-1; a weak D match, TRBD2 (6 bases). The CDR3 length is 15 residues. Trimming left V 2 bases short and J 3 bases short, with 11 bases between. Germline CDR1 is SGHTA and CDR2 is FQGTGA. Here the CDR3 reads CASSLAGQYYNEQFF. In DNA, the CDR3 is TGTGCCAGCAGCTTAGCGGGGCAATACTACAATGAGCAGTTCTTC.

J is TRBJ2-2 and V is TRBV30; tentative D call: TRBD2 (5 bases). Germline-derived CDR1 and CDR2 are GTSNPN and SVGIG (reference sequence). The V end lost 3 bases, the J end lost 1 base, and 15 bases lay between the germline ends. The CDR3 runs 16 residues. The CDR3 DNA sequence: TGTGCCTGGAGCGAAGGACTCCACGAGAACACCGGGGAGCTGTTTTTT. Its translation is CAWSEGLHENTGELFF.

About this clone itself: Other DNA sequences in the sample encode the same CDR3. The genes are TRBV21-1 and TRBJ2-7; the D call in the table, TRBD1, was not verified against the DNA. TRBV21-1 is an annotated pseudogene. This CDR3 region has 16 residues. CDR3 DNA: TGTGCCAGCAGCGCGGGCCTGGGACAGGGTAGCCACGAGCAGTACTTC. As protein: CASSAGLGQGSHEQYF.

With respect to this clone: This same CDR3 is encoded by further DNA sequences in the sample. The V call is TRBV4-2, the J call TRBJ2-3; 8 bases line up with TRBD2. Losses at the gene ends were 0 bases for V and 0 bases for J; bases not matched to a gene: 2. This CDR3 has 16 amino acids. From germline, CDR1 is LGHNA and CDR2 YNFKEQ. In DNA form, the CDR3 reads TGTGCCAGCAGCCAAGATCCTAGCGGGAGCACAGATACGCAGTATTTT. It codes for CASSQDPSGSTDTQYF.